Described below is a single T cell receptor (beta chain) sequence and its context. V lost 4 bases and J lost 5; bases outside the gene matches: 6. Germline values: CDR1 LGHNA, CDR2 YSLEER. The CDR3 is 14 amino acids. The sample originates from a study of OX40 agonist ivuxolimab in advanced cancers. About the study: Checkpoint inhibitors had been given previously to about 40% of patients.

TCRdb's table, derived via immunoSEQ multiplex PCR, lists solely in-frame clones and lacks some. The table lists about 83,000 clones, 91% of them singletons. Sequenced material: CD4+ or CD8+ T cells sorted from blood, taken in a trial of the OX40 agonist ivuxolimab. The rearrangement uses TRBV4-3 and TRBJ1-1; TRBD1 matches 8 bases. The sequence was collected from an adult with an advanced solid tumor such as melanoma, head and neck, liver or kidney cancer. CDR3 sequence reads: CASSPRQGRTEAFF. The CDR3, as DNA: TGCGCCAGCAGCCCGAGACAGGGGAGGACTGAAGCTTTCTTT.